Detailed here is one T cell receptor beta chain. Its antigen remains unidentified. No much larger clone exists at a distance of one base, and base qualities are not known. Donors formed part of the validation cohort, which comprised 95 to 150 subjects and was distinct from the first cohort of under 750 subjects. The data were taken from a study of cytomegalovirus exposure and HLA in healthy donors (dated by TCRdb to the late 2010s). General notes on the study: According to a later analysis, the 100 to 150 validation repertoires were produced on the same platform as the 700 or so repertoires of the first cohort. To predict cytomegalovirus infection status, the study combined high-throughput TCR immunosequencing, statistical association of individual TCRs with disease status, and machine learning. Along with the 666-subject first cohort, a separate validation cohort of over 90 different subjects was used. The study aimed to test whether cataloging public T cell receptors could reveal signatures of past pathogen exposure. Here is what the overall study found, with its caveats: Cytomegalovirus status was reported to be diagnosed by the classifier with high specificity and sensitivity in both the original and validation cohorts. Across donors, most TCR sequences were observed very rarely, whereas some public TCRs were present in many individuals. The authors suggested that the approach could potentially be generalized to other disease states and immunological phenotypes. In vitro tests confirmed that a few of the cytomegalovirus-associated TCR beta chains recognize cytomegalovirus antigens. The validation cohort had no HLA typing available for a later analysis, so co-occurrence within that cohort was assessed over all 130 or so repertoires. A later analysis found that TCRs clustered in the first cohort also tended to co-occur in the 100 to 150 validation repertoires, with 90% to 95% of cluster scores above 0. A total of around 150 TCR beta chains were listed by the study as associated with cytomegalovirus.

V loses 3 bases at its end and J loses 0 bases; junction bases beyond the gene matches: 1. CDR1 GTSNPN and CDR2 SVGIG are derived from the germline V gene (reference sequence). CDR3 length: 13 amino acids, cysteine to phenylalanine. CDR3 DNA is the only sequence kept; it has 39 bases, read in frame from the first base. Library preparation employed the immunoSEQ multiplex PCR assay. The original pipeline was this. To diagnose cytomegalovirus status from the catalog of TCR beta chain sequences, a statistical classification framework was built. What TCRdb holds here is the immuneACCESS table cut down to in-frame rearrangements. Part of the clones is not present; checked against another copy, under half of the missing clones reflect an unresolved V gene, and the others are unexplained. The D gene and trimming were derived from the DNA, and the V and J assignments and clone size from that table. Recorded for this sample are 160,000 or so clones; 88% of them occurred a single time. 2.5% to 3% of the sample is taken by the ten largest.

The source material was PBMCs. The source of this sequence is a man aged 18 to 35 in good health and CMV-seronegative. The V and J segments used are TRBV30 and TRBJ2-7; TRBD2 aligns with 8 central bases. The CDR3 in this case is CAWSGRASYEQYF. The nucleotide sequence reads as follows: TGTGCCTGGAGCGGGAGGGCCTCCTACGAGCAGTACTTC. The reference TRBV30 and TRBJ2-7 proteins fill in what lies around the CDR3, so the full variable domain reads SQTIHQWPATLVQPVGSPLSLECTVEGTSNPNLYWYRQAAGRGLQLLFYSVGIGQISSEVPQNLSASRPQDRQFILSSKKLLLSDSGFYLCAWSGRASYEQYFGPGTRLTVT.